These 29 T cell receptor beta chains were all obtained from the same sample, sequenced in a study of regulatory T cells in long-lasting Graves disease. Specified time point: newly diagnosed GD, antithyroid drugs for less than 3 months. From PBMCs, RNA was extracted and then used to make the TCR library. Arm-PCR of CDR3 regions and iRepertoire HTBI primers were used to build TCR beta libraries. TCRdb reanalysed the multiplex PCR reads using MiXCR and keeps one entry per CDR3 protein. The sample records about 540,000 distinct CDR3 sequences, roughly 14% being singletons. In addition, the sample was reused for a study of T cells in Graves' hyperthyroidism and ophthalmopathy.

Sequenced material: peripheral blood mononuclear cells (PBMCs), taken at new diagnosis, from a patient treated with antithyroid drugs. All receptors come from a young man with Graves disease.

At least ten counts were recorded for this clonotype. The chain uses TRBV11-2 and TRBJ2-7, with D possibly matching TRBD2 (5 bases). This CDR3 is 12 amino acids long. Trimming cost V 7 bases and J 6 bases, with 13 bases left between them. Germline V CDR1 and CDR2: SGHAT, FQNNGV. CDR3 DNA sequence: TGTGCCAGCAATTGGGGAGTAGGCGAGCAGTACTTC. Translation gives CASNWGVGEQYF.

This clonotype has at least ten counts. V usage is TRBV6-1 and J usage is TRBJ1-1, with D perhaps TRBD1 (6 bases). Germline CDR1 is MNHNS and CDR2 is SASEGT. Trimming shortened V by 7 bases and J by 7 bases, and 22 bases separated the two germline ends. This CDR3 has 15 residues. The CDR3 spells CASKVQGNGLVEAFF. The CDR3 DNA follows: TGTGCCAGCAAGGTCCAGGGGAATGGGCTGGTTGAAGCTTTCTTT.

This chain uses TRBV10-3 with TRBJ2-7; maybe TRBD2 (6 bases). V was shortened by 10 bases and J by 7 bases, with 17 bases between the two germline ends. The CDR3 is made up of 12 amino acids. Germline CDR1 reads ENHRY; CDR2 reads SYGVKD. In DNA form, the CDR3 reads TGTGCCACCAGGTTGGGGGGTAGGGAGCAGTACTTC. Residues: CATRLGGREQYF.

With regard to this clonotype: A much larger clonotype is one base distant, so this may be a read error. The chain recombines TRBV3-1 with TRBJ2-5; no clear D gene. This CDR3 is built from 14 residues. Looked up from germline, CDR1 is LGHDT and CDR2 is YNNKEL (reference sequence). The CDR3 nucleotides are TGTGCCAGCAGCCAAGAGAATCGAGAAGAGACCCAGCACTTC. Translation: CASSQENREETQHF.

CDR3 loop: CASSFDAYIYEQYF. DNA of the CDR3: TGCGCCAGCAGCTTCGACGCCTATATTTACGAGCAGTACTTC. V gene TRBV5-1 combines with J gene TRBJ2-7, with D unresolved. Per the germline V gene, CDR1 is SGHRS and CDR2 is YFSETQ. The CDR3 length is 14 residues. V dropped 2 bases and J dropped 4 bases, with 13 bases sitting between them.

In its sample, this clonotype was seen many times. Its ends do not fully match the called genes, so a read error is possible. This CDR3 is CASKRGLSDMQYF. The CDR3 nucleotides are TGTGCCAGCAAAAGGGGACTTTCAGATATGCAGTATTTT. V gene TRBV3-1 combines with J gene TRBJ2-3; D perhaps matches TRBD2 (6 bases). The germline gives CDR1 LGHDT, CDR2 YNNKEL (reference sequence). The CDR3 has 13 amino acids.

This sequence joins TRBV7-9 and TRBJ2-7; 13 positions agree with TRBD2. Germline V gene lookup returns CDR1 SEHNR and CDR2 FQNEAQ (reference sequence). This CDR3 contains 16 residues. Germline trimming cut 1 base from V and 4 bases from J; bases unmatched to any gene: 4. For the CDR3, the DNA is TGTGCCAGCAGCTTAGGAGGACTAGCGGGAGCATACGAGCAGTACTTC. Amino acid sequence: CASSLGGLAGAYEQYF.

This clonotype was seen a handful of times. The CDR3 is CASSPGGLGYGEQFF. CDR3 coding DNA: TGTGCCAGCTCACCCGGAGGTCTCGGGTATGGTGAGCAGTTCTTC. The chain joins TRBV18 to TRBJ2-1, with D possibly being TRBD2 (5 bases). CDR3 size: 15 residues. Germline V gene lookup returns CDR1 KGHSH and CDR2 LQKENI. V was clipped by 3 bases and J by 9 bases, with 18 bases between them. The variable domain in full, with the rest retrieved from reference TRBV18 and TRBJ2-1, is NAGVMQNPRHLVRRRGQEARLRCSPMKGHSHVYWYRQLPEEGLKFMVYLQKENIIDESGMPKERFSAEFPKEGPSILRIQQVVRGDSAAYFCASSPGGLGYGEQFFGPGTRLTVL.

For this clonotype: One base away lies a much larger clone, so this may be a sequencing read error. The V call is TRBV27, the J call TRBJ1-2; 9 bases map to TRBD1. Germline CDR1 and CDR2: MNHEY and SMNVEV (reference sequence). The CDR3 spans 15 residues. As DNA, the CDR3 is TGTGCCAGCAGTTCGTACAGGGGGCCAGGCTATGACTACACCTTC. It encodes CASSSYRGPGYDYTF.

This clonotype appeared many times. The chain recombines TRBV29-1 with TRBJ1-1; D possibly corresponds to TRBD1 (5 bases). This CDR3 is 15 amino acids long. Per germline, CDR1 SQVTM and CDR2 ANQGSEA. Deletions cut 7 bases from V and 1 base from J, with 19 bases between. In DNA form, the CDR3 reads TGCAGCGGTGATGGGGGTGGCAGCTCGAACACTGAAGCTTTCTTT. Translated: CSGDGGGSSNTEAFF.

CDR3 nucleotides: TGTGCCATCAGTGAGAGGAGCGGAGGCTGGGCGGATACGCAGTATTTT. Translated: CAISERSGGWADTQYF. This chain links TRBV10-3 with TRBJ2-3; D is possibly TRBD2 (5 bases). The ends were cut back, 2 bases at V and 6 bases at J, with 18 bases in the middle. The CDR3 length is 16 residues. The V gene's germline CDR1 is ENHRY and CDR2 SYGVKD.

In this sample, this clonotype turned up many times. The CDR3 sequence is CASSLRRGIVPDRNTGELFF. In DNA form, the CDR3 reads TGTGCCAGCAGTTTAAGGAGGGGAATTGTCCCCGACAGGAACACCGGGGAGCTGTTTTTT. This chain uses TRBV27 with TRBJ2-2; a weak D match, TRBD2 (6 bases). The CDR3 length is 20 residues. V lost 2 bases to trimming and J lost 1 base, with 23 bases between them. Germline V gene sequence: CDR1 MNHEY, CDR2 SMNVEV (reference sequence).

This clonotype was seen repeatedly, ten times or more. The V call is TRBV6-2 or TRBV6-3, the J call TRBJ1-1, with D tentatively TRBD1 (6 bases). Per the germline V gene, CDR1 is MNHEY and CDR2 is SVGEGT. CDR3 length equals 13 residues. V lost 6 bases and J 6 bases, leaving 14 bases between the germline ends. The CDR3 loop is CASRKGTFPEAFF. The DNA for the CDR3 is TGTGCCAGCAGAAAGGGGACATTCCCTGAAGCTTTCTTT.

In DNA form, the CDR3 reads TGTGCCAGCAGCTTGGTTTCACTCGGAGGGACTAATGAAAAACTGTTTTTT. Translated: CASSLVSLGGTNEKLFF. This chain joins TRBV5-6 and TRBJ1-4; D gene uncertain. The length of the CDR3 is 17 residues. Germline assignment: CDR1 SGHDT and CDR2 YYEEEE. The germline V and J ends were trimmed by 0 bases and 2 bases, with 14 bases remaining between them.

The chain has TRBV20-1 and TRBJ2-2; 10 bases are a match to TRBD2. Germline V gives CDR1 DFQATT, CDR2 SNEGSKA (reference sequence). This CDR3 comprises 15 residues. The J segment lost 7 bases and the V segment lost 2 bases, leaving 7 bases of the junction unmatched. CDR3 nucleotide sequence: TGCAGTGCTAGACTAGCGGGAGAAATTGACGGGGAGCTGTTTTTT. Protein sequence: CSARLAGEIDGELFF.

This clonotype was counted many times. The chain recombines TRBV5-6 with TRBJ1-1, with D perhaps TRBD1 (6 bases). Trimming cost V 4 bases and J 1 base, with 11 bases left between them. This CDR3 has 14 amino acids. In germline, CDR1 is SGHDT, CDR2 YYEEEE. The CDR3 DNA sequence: TGTGCCAGCAGCCCTATGACAGGGAACACTGAAGCTTTCTTT. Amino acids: CASSPMTGNTEAFF.

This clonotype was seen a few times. The CDR3 DNA reads TGTGCCAGCAGCTTAGGTCCTAGCGGGAGAATCTACGAGCAGTACTTC. Translated, it gives CASSLGPSGRIYEQYF. The chain joins TRBV7-2 to TRBJ2-7; TRBD2 matches 10 bases. The ends lost 1 base at V and 3 bases at J; junction bases unmatched: 6. Germline loops: CDR1 SGHTA, CDR2 FQGNSA. This CDR3 comprises 16 residues.

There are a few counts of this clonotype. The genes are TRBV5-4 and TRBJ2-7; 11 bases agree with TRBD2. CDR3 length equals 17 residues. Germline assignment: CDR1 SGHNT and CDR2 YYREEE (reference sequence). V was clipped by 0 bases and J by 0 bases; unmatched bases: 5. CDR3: CASSLEGLAVSSYEQYF. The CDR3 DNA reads TGTGCCAGCAGCTTGGAGGGACTAGCGGTCAGCTCCTACGAGCAGTACTTC.

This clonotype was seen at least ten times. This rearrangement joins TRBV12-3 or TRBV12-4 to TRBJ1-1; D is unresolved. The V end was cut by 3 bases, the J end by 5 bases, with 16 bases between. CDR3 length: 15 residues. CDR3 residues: CASSLFLTTRTEAFF. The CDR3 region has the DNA TGTGCCAGCAGTTTGTTTCTGACGACGCGGACTGAAGCTTTCTTT.

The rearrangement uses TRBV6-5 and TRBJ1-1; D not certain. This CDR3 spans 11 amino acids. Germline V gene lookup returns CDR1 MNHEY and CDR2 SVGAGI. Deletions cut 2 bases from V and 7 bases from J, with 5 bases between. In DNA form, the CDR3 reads TGTGCCAGCAGTTACACAGTTGAAGCTTTCTTT. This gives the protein CASSYTVEAFF.

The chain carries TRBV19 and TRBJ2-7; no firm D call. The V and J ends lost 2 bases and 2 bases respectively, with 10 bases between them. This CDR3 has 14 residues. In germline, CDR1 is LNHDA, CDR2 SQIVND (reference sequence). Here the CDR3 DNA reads TGTGCCAGTAGTATACTTGGTGGCGCCTACGAGCAGTACTTC. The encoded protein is CASSILGGAYEQYF.

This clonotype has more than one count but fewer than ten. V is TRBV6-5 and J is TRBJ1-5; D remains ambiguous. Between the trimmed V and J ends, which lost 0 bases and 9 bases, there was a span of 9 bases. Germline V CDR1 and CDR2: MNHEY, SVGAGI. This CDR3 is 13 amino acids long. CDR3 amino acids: CASSYSPEGPQHF. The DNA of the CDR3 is TGTGCCAGCAGTTACTCCCCTGAGGGGCCCCAGCATTTT.

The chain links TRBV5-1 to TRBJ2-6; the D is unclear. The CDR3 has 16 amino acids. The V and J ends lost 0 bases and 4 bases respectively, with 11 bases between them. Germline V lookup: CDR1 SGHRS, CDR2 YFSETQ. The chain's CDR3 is CASSLAVIPGANVLTF. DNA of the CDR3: TGCGCCAGCAGCTTGGCCGTGATCCCCGGGGCCAACGTCCTGACTTTC.

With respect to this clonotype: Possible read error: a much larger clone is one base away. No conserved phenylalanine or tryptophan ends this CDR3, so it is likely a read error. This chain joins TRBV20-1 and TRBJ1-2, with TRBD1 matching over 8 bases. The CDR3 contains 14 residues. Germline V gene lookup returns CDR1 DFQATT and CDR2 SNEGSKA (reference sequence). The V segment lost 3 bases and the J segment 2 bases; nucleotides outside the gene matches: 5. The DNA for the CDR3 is TGCAGTGCTAGGGGCGGACAGGGCAACTATGGCTACACCCTC. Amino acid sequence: CSARGGQGNYGYTL.

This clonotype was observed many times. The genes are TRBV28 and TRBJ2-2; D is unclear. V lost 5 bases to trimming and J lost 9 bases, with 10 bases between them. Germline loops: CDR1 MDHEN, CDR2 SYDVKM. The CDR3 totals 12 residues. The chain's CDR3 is CASSLGFRELFF. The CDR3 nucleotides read TGTGCCAGCAGTCTTGGGTTTAGGGAGCTGTTTTTT. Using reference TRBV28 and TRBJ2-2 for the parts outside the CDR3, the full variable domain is DVKVTQSSRYLVKRTGEKVFLECVQDMDHENMFWYRQDPGLGLRLIYFSYDVKMKEKGDIPEGYSVSREKKERFSLILESASTNQTSMYLCASSLGFRELFFGEGSRLTVL.

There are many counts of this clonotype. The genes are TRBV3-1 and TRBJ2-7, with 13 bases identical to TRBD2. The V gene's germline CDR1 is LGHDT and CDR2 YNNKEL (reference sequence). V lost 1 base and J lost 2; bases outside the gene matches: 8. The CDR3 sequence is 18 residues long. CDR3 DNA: TGTGCCAGCAGCCAAGGCTCCCCCGGACTAGCGGGAGCCTACGAGCAGTACTTC. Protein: CASSQGSPGLAGAYEQYF.

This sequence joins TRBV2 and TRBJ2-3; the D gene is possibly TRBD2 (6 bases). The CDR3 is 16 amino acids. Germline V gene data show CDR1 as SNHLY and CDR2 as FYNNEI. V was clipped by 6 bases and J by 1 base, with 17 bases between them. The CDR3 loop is CASRTGSGVRTDTQYF. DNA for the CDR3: TGTGCCAGCAGGACCGGGAGTGGAGTGCGCACAGATACGCAGTATTTT.

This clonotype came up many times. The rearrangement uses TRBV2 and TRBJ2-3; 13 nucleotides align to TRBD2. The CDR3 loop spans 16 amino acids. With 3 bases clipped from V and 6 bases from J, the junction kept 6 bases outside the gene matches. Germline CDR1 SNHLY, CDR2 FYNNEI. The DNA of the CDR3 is TGTGCCAGCAGTGACGGACTAGCGGGAGAAGGGGATACGCAGTATTTT. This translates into CASSDGLAGEGDTQYF.

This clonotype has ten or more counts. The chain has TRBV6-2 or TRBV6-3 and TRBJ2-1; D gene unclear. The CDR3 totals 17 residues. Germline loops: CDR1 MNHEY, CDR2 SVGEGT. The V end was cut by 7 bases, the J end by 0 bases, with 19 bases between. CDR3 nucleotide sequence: TGTGCCAGCACTCGCACCCGGGCCGCCCTCTCCTACAATGAGCAGTTCTTC. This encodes CASTRTRAALSYNEQFF.